What follows are 10 T cell receptor beta chains derived from one specimen sequenced in a study of technical replicates of blood from a handful of donors (dated 2017 in TCRdb). Library preparation employed the immunoSEQ multiplex PCR assay. In its TCRdb copy, this immuneACCESS table keeps in-frame sequences only and misses some clones. Where compared with another copy, unresolved V genes explain less than half of these, and the others have no known cause. This sample lists roughly 80,000 clones; 90% to 95% were detected once. 0.35% to 0.45% of the sample is held by the ten biggest clonotypes. The sample consisted of T cells isolated from PBMCs. The receptor source for this set is a human donor in good health.

This sequence joins TRBV7-2 and TRBJ2-7; TRBD2 might be the D (6 bases). Germline V lookup: CDR1 SGHTA, CDR2 FQGNSA. Between the trimmed V and J ends, which lost 0 bases and 4 bases, there was a span of 13 bases. The length of the CDR3 is 15 residues. CDR3 coding DNA: TGTGCCAGCAGCTTAGCAGGGGACTTAGCGTACGAGCAGTACTTC. Amino acid sequence: CASSLAGDLAYEQYF.

V and J are TRBV18 and TRBJ2-2; D might be TRBD2 (5 bases). Germline V gene sequence: CDR1 KGHSH, CDR2 LQKENI. Deletions cut 5 bases from V and 5 bases from J, with 18 bases between. This CDR3 is 16 amino acids long. CDR3 sequence: CASSTEALYGTGELFF. CDR3 sequence (DNA): TGTGCCAGCTCAACGGAGGCTCTCTACGGGACCGGGGAGCTGTTTTTT.

The chain employs TRBV5-1 and TRBJ2-2; 12 bases match TRBD2. Looked up from germline, CDR1 is SGHRS and CDR2 is YFSETQ. CDR3 length equals 18 residues. After removal of 1 base from V and 4 bases from J, the junction contained 8 bases not matched to a gene. The CDR3 region is CASSLLLAGGPSTGELFF. The CDR3 DNA reads as TGCGCCAGCAGCTTGCTCCTAGCGGGAGGGCCGAGCACCGGGGAGCTGTTTTTT.

The chain employs TRBV9 and TRBJ1-1; the match to TRBD1 covers 8 bases. J gave up 7 bases and V 3 bases, and 8 bases lay outside the gene matches. This CDR3 region has 14 residues. In germline, CDR1 is SGDLS, CDR2 YYNGEE. The CDR3 here is CASSEDREVGEAFF. The CDR3 DNA sequence: TGTGCCAGCAGCGAGGACAGGGAAGTCGGTGAAGCTTTCTTT.

The chain carries TRBV11-3 and TRBJ2-5, with 11 bases that match TRBD2. The CDR3 has 16 amino acids. CDR1 is SGHNT, CDR2 YENEEA, per germline. V shed 3 bases and J 6 bases; nucleotides not matched to a gene: 9. In DNA, the CDR3 is TGTGCCAGCAGCTTTTTAGCGGGAGGGGCCGCTCAGACCCAGTACTTC. It specifies CASSFLAGGAAQTQYF.

This clone has just one count. This chain connects TRBV30 to TRBJ2-2; perhaps TRBD2 as D (6 bases). The CDR3 has 15 amino acids. Trimming took 3 bases from V and 0 from J, leaving 11 bases between them. The germline V gene has CDR1 GTSNPN and CDR2 SVGIG (reference sequence). The CDR3 nucleotides read TGTGCCTGGAGCCCCGGGGGACCGAACACCGGGGAGCTGTTTTTT. Its translation is CAWSPGGPNTGELFF.

The V call is TRBV28, the J call TRBJ2-7, with TRBD1 matching over 7 bases. CDR3 length: 17 amino acids. The junction had 16 bases not matched to a gene; V was cut back by 6 bases and J by 2 bases. Germline CDR1 reads MDHEN; CDR2 reads SYDVKM. As DNA, the CDR3 is TGTGCCAGCAGCATACCCCCGGGGACAGCTTTAACCTACGAGCAGTACTTC. It yields the protein CASSIPPGTALTYEQYF.

DNA of the CDR3: TGTGCCTGGAGTGTGGACAGGCCCACAGATACGCAGTATTTT. This codes for CAWSVDRPTDTQYF. The chain recombines TRBV30 with TRBJ2-3, with 7 bases fitting TRBD1. This CDR3 contains 14 residues. Trimming took 0 bases from V and 2 from J; bases not matched to a gene: 2. Germline V gene lookup returns CDR1 GTSNPN and CDR2 SVGIG (reference sequence).

V is TRBV4-1 and J is TRBJ1-5; a possible D gene is TRBD1 (5 bases). The germline V gene has CDR1 MGHRA and CDR2 YSYEKL. The CDR3 consists of 14 residues. V was trimmed by 5 bases and J by 5 bases, leaving 13 bases between them. As DNA, the CDR3 is TGCGCCAGCAGCTTTACAGGAGCTGATCAGCCCCAGCATTTT. It yields the protein CASSFTGADQPQHF.

The chain recombines TRBV7-9 with TRBJ2-5, with TRBD2 matching over 7 bases. Trimming cost V 8 bases and J 5 bases; bases outside gene matches: 14. The CDR3 length is 15 residues. CDR1 is SEHNR, CDR2 FQNEAQ, per germline (reference sequence). The CDR3 reads CASSGAGPAPETQYF. The DNA for the CDR3 is TGTGCCAGCTCTGGAGCGGGACCGGCCCCCGAGACCCAGTACTTC. Drawing the rest from reference TRBV7-9 and TRBJ2-5, the complete variable domain is DTGVSQNPRHKITKRGQNVTFRCDPISEHNRLYWYRQTLGQGPEFLTYFQNEAQLEKSRLLSDRFSAERPKGSFSTLEIQRTEQGDSAMYLCASSGAGPAPETQYFGPGTRLLVL.